This T cell receptor beta chain was retrieved from a study of T cell responses to AZD1222 COVID-19 vaccine. Generated by immunoSEQ multiplex PCR, the TCRdb table keeps only in-frame clones and is missing some. The sample lists approximately 150,000 clones; 70% to 90% were seen once. Germline CDR1 reads SGHDN; CDR2 reads FVKESK. V shed 1 base and J shed 8 bases, with 12 bases lying between them. This CDR3 contains 13 residues. The specimen comprised peripheral blood, sampled on day 0 of AZD1222 vaccination. This rearrangement joins TRBV14 to TRBJ2-7; TRBD1 might be the D (6 bases). The sequence was obtained from an adult in good health. CDR3 in amino acids: CASSQAGRGQQYF. CDR3 nucleotides: TGTGCCAGCAGCCAAGCTGGCAGGGGACAGCAGTACTTC.